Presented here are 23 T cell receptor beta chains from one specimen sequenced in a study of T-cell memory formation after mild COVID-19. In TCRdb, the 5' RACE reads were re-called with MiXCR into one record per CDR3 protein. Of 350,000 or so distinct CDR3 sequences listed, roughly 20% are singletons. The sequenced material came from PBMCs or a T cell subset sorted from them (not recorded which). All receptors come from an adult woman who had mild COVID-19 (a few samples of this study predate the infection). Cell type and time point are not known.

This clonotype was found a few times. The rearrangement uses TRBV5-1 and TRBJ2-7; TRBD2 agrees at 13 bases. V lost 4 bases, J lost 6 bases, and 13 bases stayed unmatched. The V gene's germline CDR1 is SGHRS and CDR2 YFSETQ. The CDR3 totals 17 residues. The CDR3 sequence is CASSPLTSGGHPLEQYF. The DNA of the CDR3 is TGCGCCAGCAGCCCCTTGACTAGCGGGGGGCATCCACTCGAGCAGTACTTC.

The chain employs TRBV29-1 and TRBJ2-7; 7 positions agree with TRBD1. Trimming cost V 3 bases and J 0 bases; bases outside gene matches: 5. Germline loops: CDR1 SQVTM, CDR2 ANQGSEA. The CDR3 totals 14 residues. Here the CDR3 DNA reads TGCAGCGTTGAGGCGACAGGGCCCTCCTACGAGCAGTACTTC. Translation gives CSVEATGPSYEQYF.

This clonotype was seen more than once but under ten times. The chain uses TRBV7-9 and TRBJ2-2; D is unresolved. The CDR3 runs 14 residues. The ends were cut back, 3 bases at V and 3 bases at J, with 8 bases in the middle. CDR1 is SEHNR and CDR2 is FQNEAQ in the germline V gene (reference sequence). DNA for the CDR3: TGTGCCAGCAGCTTCTCGAAAGACACCGGGGAGCTGTTTTTT. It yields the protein CASSFSKDTGELFF.

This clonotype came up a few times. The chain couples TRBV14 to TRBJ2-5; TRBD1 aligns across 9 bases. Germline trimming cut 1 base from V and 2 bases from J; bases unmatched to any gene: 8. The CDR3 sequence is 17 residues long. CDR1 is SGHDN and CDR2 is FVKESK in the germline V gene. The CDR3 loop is CASSQGQGVTFQETQYF. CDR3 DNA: TGTGCCAGCAGCCAAGGACAGGGGGTTACATTTCAAGAGACCCAGTACTTC.

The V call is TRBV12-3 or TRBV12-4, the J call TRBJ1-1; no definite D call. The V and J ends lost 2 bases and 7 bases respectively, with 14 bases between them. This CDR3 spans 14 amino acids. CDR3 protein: CASSLFWPAIEAFF. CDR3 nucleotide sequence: TGTGCCAGCAGTTTATTTTGGCCTGCAATTGAAGCTTTCTTT.

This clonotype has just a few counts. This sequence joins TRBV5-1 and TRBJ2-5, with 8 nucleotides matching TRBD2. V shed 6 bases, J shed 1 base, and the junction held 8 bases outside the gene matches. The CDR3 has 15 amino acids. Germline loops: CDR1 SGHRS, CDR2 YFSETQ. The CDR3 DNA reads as TGCGCCAGCACCCTAGCGGGCTTCAGCCAAGAGACCCAGTACTTC. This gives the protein CASTLAGFSQETQYF.

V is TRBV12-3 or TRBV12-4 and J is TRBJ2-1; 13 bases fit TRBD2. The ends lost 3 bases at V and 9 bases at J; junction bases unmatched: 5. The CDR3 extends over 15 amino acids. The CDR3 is CASSFGLAGASEQFF. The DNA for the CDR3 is TGTGCCAGCAGTTTTGGACTAGCGGGAGCTAGTGAGCAGTTCTTC.

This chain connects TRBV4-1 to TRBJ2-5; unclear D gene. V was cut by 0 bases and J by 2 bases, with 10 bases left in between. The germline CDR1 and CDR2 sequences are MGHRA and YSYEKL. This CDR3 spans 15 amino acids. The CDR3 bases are TGCGCCAGCAGCCAAGAGAGGACGCGTCAAGAGACCCAGTACTTC. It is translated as CASSQERTRQETQYF.

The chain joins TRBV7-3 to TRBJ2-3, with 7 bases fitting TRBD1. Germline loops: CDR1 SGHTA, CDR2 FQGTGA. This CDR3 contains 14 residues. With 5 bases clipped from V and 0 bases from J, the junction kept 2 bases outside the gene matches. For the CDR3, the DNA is TGTGCCAGCAGCACGACAGGGAGCACAGATACGCAGTATTTT. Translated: CASSTTGSTDTQYF.

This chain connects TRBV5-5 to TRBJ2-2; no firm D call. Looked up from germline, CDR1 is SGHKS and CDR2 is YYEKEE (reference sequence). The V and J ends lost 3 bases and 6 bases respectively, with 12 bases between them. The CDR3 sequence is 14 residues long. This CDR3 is CASSSQTIPGELFF. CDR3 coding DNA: TGTGCCAGCAGCTCCCAAACCATCCCCGGGGAGCTGTTTTTT.

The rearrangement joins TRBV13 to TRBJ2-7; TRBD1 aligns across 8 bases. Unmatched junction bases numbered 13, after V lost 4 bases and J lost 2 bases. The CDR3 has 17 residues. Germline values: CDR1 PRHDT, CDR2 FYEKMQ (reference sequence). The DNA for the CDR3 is TGTGCCAGCAGCTCCGGAAGAGGACAGGGAGTCGCCTACGAGCAGTACTTC. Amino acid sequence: CASSSGRGQGVAYEQYF.

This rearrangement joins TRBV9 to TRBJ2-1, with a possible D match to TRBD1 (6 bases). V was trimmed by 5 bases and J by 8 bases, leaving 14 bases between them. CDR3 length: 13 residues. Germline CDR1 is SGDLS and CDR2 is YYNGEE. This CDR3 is CASSDQGFHEQFF. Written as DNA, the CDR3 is TGTGCCAGCAGTGATCAGGGGTTCCATGAGCAGTTCTTC.

The CDR3 coding sequence is TGTGCCATCAGCGACGCGGGGGGCAGTGAGCAGTTCTTC. Translation gives CAISDAGGSEQFF. The rearrangement uses TRBV10-3 and TRBJ2-1; TRBD2 aligns across 8 bases. Germline CDR1 reads ENHRY; CDR2 reads SYGVKD. CDR3 length: 13 amino acids. The V gene end was trimmed by 6 bases and the J gene end by 9 bases; junction bases not matched to a gene: 7.

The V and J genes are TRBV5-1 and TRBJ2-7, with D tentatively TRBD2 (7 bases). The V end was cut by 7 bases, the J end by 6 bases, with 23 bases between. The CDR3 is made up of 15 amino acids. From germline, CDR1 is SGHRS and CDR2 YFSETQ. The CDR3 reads CASSRRGGLALEQYF. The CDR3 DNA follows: TGCGCCAGCTCCCGAAGGGGGGGGCTCGCCCTCGAGCAGTACTTC.

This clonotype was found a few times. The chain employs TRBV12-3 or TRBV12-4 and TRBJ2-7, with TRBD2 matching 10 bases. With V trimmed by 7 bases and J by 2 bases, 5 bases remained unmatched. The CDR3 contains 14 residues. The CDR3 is CASTLGTSAYEQYF. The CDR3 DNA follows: TGTGCCAGCACCCTAGGGACTAGCGCCTACGAGCAGTACTTC.

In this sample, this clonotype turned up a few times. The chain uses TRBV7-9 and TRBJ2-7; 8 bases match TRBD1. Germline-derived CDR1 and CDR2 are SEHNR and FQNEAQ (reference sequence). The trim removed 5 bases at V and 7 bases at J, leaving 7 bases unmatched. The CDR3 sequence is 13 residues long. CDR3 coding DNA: TGTGCCAGCAGCCAGACAGGGGTTGGAGAGCAGTACTTC. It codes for CASSQTGVGEQYF.

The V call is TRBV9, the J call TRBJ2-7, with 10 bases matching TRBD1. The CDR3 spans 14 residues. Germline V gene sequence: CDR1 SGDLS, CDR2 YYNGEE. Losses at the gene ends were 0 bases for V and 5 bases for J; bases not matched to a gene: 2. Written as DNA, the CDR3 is TGTGCCAGCAGCGTAGGGACAGGGGGGGACGAGCAGTACTTC. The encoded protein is CASSVGTGGDEQYF.

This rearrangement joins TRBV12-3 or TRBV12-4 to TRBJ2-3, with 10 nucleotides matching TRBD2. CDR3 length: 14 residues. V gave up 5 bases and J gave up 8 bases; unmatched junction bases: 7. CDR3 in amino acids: CASSLSGGASTQYF. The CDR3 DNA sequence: TGTGCCAGCAGTCTAAGCGGGGGGGCAAGTACGCAGTATTTT.

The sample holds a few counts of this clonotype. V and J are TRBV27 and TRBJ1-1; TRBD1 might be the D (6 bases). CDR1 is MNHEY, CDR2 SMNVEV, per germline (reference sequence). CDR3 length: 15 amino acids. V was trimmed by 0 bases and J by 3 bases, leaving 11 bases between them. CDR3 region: CASSLSGGVDTEAFF. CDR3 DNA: TGTGCCAGCAGTTTATCAGGGGGGGTGGACACTGAAGCTTTCTTT.

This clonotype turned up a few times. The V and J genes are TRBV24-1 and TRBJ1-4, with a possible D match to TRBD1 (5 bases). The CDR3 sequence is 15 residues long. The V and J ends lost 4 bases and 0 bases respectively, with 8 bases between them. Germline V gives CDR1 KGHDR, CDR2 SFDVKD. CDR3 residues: CATSEGGATNEKLFF. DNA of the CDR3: TGTGCCACCAGTGAGGGGGGAGCAACTAATGAAAAACTGTTTTTT.

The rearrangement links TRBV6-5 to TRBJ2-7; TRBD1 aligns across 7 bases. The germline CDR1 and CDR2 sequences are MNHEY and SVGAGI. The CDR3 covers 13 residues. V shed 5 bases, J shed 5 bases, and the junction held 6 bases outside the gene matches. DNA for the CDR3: TGTGCCAGCAGTCAGGGGGAACTAGACGAGCAGTACTTC. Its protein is CASSQGELDEQYF.

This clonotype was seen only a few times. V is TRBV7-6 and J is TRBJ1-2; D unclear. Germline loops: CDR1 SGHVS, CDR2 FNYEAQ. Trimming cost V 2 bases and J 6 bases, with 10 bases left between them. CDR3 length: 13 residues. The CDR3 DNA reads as TGTGCCAGCAGCTTATTGGGAGGGCATGGCTACACCTTC. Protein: CASSLLGGHGYTF. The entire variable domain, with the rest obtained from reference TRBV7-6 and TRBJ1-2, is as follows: GAGVSQSPRYKVTKRGQDVALRCDPISGHVSLYWYRQALGQGPEFLTYFNYEAQQDKSGLPNDRFSAERPEGSISTLTIQRTEQRDSAMYRCASSLLGGHGYTFGSGTRLTVV.

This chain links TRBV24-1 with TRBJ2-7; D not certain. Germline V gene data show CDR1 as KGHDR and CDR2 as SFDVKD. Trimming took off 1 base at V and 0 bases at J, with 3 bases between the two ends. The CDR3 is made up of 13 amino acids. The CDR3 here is CATSDFSSYEQYF. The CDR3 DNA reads TGTGCCACCAGTGATTTCAGCTCCTACGAGCAGTACTTC.